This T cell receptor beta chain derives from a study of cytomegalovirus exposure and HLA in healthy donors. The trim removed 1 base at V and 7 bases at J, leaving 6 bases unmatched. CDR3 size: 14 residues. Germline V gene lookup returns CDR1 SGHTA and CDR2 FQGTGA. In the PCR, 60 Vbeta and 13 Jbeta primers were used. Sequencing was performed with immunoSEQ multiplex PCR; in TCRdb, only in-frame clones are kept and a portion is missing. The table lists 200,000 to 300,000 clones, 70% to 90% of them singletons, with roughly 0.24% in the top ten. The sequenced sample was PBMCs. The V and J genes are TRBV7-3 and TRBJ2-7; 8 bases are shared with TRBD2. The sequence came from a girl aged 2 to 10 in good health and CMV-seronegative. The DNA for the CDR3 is TGTGCCAGCAGCTTAAACGGGGGGGTGGGAGAGCAGTACTTC. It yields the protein CASSLNGGVGEQYF.